The clone carrying this TCR beta chain was recorded a few times. The antigen is not known. Sequencing used immunoSEQ multiplex PCR; TCRdb keeps in-frame clones, though not all of them. The sample includes nearly 15,000 clones, 85% to 90% seen only once; the top ten take around 8.8%. These data originate in a study of a mutant IDH1 vaccine in newly diagnosed glioma. Study background: Treated individuals were about 60% male and around 38% female, averaging about 40 years of age. Study-wide findings and caveats: Apparently, pseudoprogression bore no relation to changes among the top peripheral T cell clonotypes. Across multiple MHC alleles, 93.3% of patients had vaccine-induced responses.

Time point reported: baseline, week 1 (first vaccination visit). The treatment denotes: pre-vaccination baseline after standard-of-care therapy. From germline, CDR1 is SGHNT and CDR2 YYREEE (reference sequence). CDR3 size: 18 residues. J lost 0 bases, V lost 2 bases, and 5 bases had no gene match. The sample was PBMCs, taken from a glioma patient treated with radiotherapy, temozolomide or both. The chain recombines TRBV5-4 with TRBJ2-1; TRBD2 matches at 13 bases. This clonotype originated in a woman aged 40 to 50 with glioma. Some clones in this sample may be carry-over from other donors' samples. The CDR3 here is CASSFGLAGVSSYNEQFF. The CDR3 DNA reads as TGTGCCAGCAGCTTCGGACTAGCGGGGGTTAGCTCCTACAATGAGCAGTTCTTC.